In this sample, the clone carrying this T cell receptor beta chain turned up once. Alopecia areata patients provided lesional scalp punch biopsies and peripheral blood, both collected for the study. The entry originates in a study of CD8+ T cells in alopecia areata. Germline V gene data show CDR1 as SGHDN and CDR2 as FVKESK. The V gene end was trimmed by 4 bases and the J gene end by 5 bases; junction bases not matched to a gene: 7. The CDR3 runs 14 residues. RNA extraction was followed by reverse transcription into cDNA, which acted as the sequencing template. Some clones are missing from TCRdb's copy, which holds only in-frame ones; the method was immunoSEQ multiplex PCR. The sample consists of roughly 75,000 clones, roughly 61% of them appearing once.

This specimen consisted of CD8+ T cells sorted from blood, obtained at week 0. This receptor was taken from a human donor with alopecia areata. The chain has TRBV14 and TRBJ2-7, with 8 bases identical to TRBD1. The CDR3 loop is CASSPLGQGNEQYF. CDR3 DNA sequence: TGTGCCAGCAGCCCGCTAGGACAGGGCAACGAGCAGTACTTC.